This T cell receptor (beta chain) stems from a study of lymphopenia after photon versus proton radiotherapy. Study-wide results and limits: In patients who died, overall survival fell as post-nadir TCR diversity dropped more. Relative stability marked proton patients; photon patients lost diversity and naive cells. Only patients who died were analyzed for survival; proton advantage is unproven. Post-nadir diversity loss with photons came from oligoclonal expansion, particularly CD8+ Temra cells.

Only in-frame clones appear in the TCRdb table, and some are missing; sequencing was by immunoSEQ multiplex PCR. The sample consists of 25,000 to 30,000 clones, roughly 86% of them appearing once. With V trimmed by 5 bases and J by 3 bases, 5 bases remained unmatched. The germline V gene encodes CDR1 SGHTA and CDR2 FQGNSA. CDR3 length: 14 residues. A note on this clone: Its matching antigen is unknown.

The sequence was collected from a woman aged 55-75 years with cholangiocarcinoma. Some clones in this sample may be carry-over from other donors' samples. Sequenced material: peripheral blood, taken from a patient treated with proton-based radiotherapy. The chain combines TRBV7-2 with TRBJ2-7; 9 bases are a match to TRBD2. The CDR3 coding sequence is TGTGCCAGCAGCACGACTAGCGGAAGCTACGAGCAGTACTTC. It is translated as CASSTTSGSYEQYF.